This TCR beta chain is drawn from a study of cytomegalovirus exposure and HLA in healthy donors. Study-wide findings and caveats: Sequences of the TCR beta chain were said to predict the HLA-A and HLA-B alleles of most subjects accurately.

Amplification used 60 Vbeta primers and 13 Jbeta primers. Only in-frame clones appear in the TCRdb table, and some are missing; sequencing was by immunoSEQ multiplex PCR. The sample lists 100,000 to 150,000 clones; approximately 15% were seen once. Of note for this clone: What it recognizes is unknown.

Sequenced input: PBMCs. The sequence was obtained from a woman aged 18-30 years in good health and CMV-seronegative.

The CDR3 DNA is TGTGCCAGCAGGGACCTGGACAGCTACGAGCAGTACTTC. It encodes CASRDLDSYEQYF. The V call is TRBV2, the J call TRBJ2-7; D possibly corresponds to TRBD1 (6 bases). V was pared by 6 bases and J by 3 bases, with 12 bases between. The CDR3 extends over 13 amino acids. Germline lookup yields CDR1 SNHLY and CDR2 FYNNEI.